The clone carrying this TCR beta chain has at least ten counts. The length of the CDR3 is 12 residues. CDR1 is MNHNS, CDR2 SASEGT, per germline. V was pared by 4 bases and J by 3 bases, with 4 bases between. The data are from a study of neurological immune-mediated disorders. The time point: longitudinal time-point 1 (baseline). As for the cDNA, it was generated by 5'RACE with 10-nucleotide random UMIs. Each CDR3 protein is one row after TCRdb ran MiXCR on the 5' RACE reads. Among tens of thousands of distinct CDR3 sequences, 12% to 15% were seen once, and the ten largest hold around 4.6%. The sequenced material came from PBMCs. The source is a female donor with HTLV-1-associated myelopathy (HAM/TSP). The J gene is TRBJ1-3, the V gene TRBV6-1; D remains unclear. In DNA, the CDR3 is TGTGCCAGCAGTGTCGATGGAAACACCATATATTTT. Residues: CASSVDGNTIYF.